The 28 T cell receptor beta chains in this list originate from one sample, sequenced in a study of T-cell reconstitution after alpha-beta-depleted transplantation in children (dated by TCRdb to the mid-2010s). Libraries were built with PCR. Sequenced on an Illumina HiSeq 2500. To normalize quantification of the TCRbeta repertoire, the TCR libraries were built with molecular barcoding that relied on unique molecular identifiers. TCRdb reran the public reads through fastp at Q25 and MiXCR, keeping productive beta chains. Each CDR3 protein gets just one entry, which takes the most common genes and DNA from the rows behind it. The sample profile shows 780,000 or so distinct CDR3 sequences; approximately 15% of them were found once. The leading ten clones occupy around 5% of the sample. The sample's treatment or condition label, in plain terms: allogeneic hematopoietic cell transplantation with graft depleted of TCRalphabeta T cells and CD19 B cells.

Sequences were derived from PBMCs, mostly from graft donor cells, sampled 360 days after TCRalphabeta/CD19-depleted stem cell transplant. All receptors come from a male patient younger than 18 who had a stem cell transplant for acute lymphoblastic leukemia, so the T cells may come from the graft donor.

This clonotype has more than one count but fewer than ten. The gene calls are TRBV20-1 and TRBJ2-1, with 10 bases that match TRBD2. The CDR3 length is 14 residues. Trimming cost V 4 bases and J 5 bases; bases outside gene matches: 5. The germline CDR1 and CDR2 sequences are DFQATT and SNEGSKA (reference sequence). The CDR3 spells CSATSGLANNEQFF. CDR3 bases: TGCAGTGCTACCTCGGGACTAGCGAACAATGAGCAGTTCTTC.

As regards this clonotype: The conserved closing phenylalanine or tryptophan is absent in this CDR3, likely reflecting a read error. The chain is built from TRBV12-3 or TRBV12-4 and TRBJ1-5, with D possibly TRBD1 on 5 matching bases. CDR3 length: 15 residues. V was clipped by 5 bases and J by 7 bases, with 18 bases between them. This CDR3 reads CASSQGVRKRQPQHY. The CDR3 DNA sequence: TGTGCCAGCAGTCAAGGGGTCAGGAAACGACAGCCCCAGCATTAT.

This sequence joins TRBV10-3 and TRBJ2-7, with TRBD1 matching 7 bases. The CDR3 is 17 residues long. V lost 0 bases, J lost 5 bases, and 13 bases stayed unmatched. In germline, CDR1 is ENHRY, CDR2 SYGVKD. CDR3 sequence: CAISESLGDSFDNEQYF. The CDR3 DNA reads TGTGCCATCAGTGAGTCTCTAGGGGACAGCTTTGACAACGAGCAGTACTTC.

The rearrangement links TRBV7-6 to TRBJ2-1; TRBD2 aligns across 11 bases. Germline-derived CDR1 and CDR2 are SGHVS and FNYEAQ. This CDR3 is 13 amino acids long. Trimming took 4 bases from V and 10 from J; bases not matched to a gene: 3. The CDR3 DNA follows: TGTGCCAGCAGCTCGGCTAGCGGGGGGGAGCAGTTCTTC. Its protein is CASSSASGGEQFF.

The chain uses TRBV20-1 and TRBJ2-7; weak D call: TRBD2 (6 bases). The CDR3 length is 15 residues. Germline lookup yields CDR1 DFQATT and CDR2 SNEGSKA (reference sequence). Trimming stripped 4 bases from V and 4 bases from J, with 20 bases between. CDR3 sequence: CSATQPAGLSYEQYF. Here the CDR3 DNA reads TGCAGTGCTACCCAACCTGCGGGGCTCTCTTACGAGCAGTACTTC.

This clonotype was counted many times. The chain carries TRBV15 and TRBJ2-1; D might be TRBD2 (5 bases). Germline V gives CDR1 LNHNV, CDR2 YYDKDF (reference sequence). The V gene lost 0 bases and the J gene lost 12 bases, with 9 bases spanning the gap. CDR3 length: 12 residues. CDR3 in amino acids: CATSRDPGRQFF. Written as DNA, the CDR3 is TGTGCCACCAGCAGAGATCCGGGAAGGCAGTTCTTC. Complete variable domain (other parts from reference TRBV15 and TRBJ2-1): DAMVIQNPRYQVTQFGKPVTLSCSQTLNHNVMYWYQQKSSQAPKLLFHYYDKDFNNEADTPDNFQSRRPNTSFCFLDIRSPGLGDTAMYLCATSRDPGRQFFGPGTRLTVL.

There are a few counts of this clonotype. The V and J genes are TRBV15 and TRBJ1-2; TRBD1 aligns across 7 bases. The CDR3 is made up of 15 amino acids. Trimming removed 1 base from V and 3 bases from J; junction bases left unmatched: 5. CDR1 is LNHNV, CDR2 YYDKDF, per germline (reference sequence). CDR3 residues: CATSRGVQGDYGYTF. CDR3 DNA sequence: TGTGCCACCAGCAGAGGTGTCCAGGGGGACTATGGCTACACCTTC.

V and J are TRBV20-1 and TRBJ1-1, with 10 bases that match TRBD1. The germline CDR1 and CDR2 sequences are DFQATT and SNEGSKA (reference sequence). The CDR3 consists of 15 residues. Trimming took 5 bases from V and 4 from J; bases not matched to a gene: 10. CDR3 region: CSAADRDRGRTEAFF. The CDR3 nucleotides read TGCAGTGCTGCTGACCGGGACAGGGGTCGCACTGAAGCTTTCTTT.

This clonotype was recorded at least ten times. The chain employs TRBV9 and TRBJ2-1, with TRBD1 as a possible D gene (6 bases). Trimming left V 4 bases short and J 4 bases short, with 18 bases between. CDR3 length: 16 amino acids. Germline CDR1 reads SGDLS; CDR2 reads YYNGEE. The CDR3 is CASSPQSGQSYNEQFF. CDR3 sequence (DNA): TGTGCCAGCAGCCCGCAGTCGGGACAAAGTTACAATGAGCAGTTCTTC.

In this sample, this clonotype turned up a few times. The CDR3 protein is CASKRGSGAQETQYF. CDR3 coding DNA: TGTGCCAGCAAGAGGGGTAGCGGAGCCCAAGAGACCCAGTACTTC. The V gene is TRBV2, the J gene TRBJ2-5; tentative D call: TRBD2 (6 bases). This CDR3 is built from 15 residues. The germline V gene encodes CDR1 SNHLY and CDR2 FYNNEI. V was shortened by 7 bases and J by 1 base, with 16 bases between the two germline ends.

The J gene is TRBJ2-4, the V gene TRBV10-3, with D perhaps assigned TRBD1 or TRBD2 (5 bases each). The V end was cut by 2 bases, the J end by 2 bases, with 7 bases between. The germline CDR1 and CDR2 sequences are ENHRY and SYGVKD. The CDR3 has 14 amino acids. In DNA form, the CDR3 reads TGTGCCATCAGTGAGGGGGGACCCAAAAACATTCAGTACTTC. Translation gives CAISEGGPKNIQYF.

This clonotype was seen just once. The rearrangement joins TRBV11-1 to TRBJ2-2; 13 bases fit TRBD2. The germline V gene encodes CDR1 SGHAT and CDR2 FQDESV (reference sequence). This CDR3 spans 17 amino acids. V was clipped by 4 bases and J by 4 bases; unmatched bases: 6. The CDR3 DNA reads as TGTGCCAGCAGCTCGGGACTAGCGGGAATAGGCACCGGGGAGCTGTTTTTT. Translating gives CASSSGLAGIGTGELFF.

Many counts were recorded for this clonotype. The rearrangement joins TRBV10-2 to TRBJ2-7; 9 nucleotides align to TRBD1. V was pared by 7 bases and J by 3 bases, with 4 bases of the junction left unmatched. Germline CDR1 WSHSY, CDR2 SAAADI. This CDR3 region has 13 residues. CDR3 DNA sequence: TGCGCCAGCATAGGGACAGGGCTCTACGAGCAGTACTTC. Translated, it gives CASIGTGLYEQYF.

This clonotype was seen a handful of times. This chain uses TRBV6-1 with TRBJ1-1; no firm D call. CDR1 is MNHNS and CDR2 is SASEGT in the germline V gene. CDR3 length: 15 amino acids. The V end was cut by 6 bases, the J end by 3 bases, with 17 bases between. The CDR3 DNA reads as TGTGCCAGCAGCCCCTCGGGAGCGGGAGACACTGAAGCTTTCTTT. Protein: CASSPSGAGDTEAFF.

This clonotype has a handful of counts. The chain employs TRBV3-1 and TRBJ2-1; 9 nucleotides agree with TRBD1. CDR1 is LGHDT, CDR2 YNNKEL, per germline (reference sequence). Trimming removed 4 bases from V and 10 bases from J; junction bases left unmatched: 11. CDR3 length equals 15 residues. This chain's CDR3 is CASSLSGTGQREQFF. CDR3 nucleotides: TGTGCCAGCAGCCTCTCCGGGACAGGGCAGAGGGAGCAGTTCTTC.

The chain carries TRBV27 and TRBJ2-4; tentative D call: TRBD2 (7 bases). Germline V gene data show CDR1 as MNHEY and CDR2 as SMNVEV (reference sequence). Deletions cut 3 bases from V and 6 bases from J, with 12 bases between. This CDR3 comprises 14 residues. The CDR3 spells CASSFGGPVNIQYF. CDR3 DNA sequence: TGTGCCAGCAGTTTCGGGGGGCCGGTAAACATTCAGTACTTC.

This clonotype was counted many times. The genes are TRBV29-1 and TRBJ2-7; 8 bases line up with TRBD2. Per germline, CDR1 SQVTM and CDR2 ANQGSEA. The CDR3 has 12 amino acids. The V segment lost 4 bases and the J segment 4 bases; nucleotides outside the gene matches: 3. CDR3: CSVAPGGYEQYF. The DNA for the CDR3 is TGCAGCGTTGCGCCGGGGGGGTACGAGCAGTACTTC.

The CDR3 reads CASVPKVQRGLCEQYF. CDR3 in DNA: TGTGCTAGTGTTCCCAAAGTCCAGAGGGGGCTGTGCGAGCAGTACTTC. The chain carries TRBV12-5 and TRBJ2-7; 7 nucleotides align to TRBD1. CDR1 is LGHNT, CDR2 FRNRAP, per germline. The length of the CDR3 is 16 residues. V lost 7 bases and J lost 6; bases outside the gene matches: 18.

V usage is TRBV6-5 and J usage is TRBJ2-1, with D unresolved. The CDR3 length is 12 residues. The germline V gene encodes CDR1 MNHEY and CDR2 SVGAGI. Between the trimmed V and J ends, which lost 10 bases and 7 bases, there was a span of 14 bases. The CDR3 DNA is TGTGCCACCTCATCCCGATTTAATGAGCAGTTCTTC. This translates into CATSSRFNEQFF.

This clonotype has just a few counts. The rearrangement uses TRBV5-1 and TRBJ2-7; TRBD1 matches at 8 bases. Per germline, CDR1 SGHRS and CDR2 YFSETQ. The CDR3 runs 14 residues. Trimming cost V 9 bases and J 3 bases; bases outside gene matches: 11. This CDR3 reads CATYRGTGFYEQYF. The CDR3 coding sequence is TGCGCCACCTACAGGGGGACAGGATTCTACGAGCAGTACTTC.

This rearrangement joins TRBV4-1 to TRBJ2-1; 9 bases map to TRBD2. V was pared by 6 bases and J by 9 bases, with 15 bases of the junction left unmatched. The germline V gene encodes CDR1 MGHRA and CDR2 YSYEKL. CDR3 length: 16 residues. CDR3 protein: CASSPQERGVESEQFF. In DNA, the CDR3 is TGCGCCAGCAGTCCCCAGGAGCGGGGGGTTGAAAGTGAGCAGTTCTTC.

CDR3 DNA: TGTGCCACGAAGGAGGGGCAGGTCAACACCGGGGAGCTGTTTTTT. This encodes CATKEGQVNTGELFF. This chain joins TRBV24-1 and TRBJ2-2; D may be TRBD2 (6 bases). Germline CDR1 reads KGHDR; CDR2 reads SFDVKD. Trimming removed 10 bases from V and 2 bases from J, with 16 bases in between. The CDR3 loop spans 15 amino acids.

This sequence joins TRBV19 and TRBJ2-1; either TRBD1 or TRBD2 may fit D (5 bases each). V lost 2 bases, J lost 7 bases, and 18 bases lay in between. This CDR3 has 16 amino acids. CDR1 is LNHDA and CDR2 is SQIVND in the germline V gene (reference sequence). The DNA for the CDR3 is TGTGCCAGTAGTATACGGTCGGGACGCCCCGAGAATGAGCAGTTCTTC. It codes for CASSIRSGRPENEQFF.

CDR3 protein: CASRQGLAGPGGPYEQYF. CDR3 sequence (DNA): TGTGCCAGCCGCCAAGGACTAGCGGGACCAGGGGGTCCCTACGAGCAGTACTTC. The rearrangement links TRBV19 to TRBJ2-7; 12 bases are shared with TRBD2. The CDR3 is 18 residues long. The V gene's germline CDR1 is LNHDA and CDR2 SQIVND (reference sequence). V shed 9 bases, J shed 2 bases, and the junction held 17 bases outside the gene matches.

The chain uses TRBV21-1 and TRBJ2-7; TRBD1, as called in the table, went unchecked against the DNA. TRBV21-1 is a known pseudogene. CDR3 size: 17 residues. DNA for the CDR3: TGTGCCAGCAGCAAATGGAAACAGCCACCGGGAGATTACGAGCAGTACTTC. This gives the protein CASSKWKQPPGDYEQYF.

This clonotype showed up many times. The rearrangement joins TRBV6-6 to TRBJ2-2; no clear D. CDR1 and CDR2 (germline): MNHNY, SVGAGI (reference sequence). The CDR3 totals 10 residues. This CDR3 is CGTWAGELFF. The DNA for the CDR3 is TGTGGCACTTGGGCCGGGGAGCTGTTTTTT.

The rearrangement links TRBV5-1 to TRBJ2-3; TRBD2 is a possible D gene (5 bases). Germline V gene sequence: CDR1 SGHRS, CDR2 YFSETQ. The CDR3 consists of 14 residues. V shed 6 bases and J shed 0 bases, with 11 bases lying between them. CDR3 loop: CASMAGRSTDTQYF. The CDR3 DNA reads TGCGCCAGCATGGCGGGTAGGAGCACAGATACGCAGTATTTT.

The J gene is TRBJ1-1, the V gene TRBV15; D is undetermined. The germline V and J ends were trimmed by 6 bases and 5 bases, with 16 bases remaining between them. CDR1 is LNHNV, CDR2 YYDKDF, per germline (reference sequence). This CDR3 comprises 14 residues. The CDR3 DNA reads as TGTGCCACCAGTCCAGCCGAGAACAGAACTGAAGCTTTCTTT. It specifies CATSPAENRTEAFF.